This passage covers 24 T cell receptor beta chains from one sample sequenced in a study of blood T cell repertoires in COVID-19. Clones were read by immunoSEQ multiplex PCR, and TCRdb kept only the in-frame ones, dropping some. The profile shows fewer than 250,000 clones, roughly 91% of them singletons. Sample: PBMCs or T cells enriched from blood (not recorded which). The receptors here all came from a man under 40 in a cohort exposed to, infected with or recovered from COVID-19 (not recorded which).

This clone was found once. The chain is built from TRBV27 and TRBJ2-7; 10 positions match TRBD1. The CDR3 sequence is 15 residues long. J was trimmed by 4 bases and V by 5 bases; bases with no gene match: 8. The germline CDR1 and CDR2 sequences are MNHEY and SMNVEV (reference sequence). CDR3 sequence reads: CASSGRDRGLYEQYF. CDR3 coding DNA: TGTGCCAGCAGTGGCCGGGACAGGGGCTTATACGAGCAGTACTTC.

This chain's CDR3 is CASSLLGGLGANVLTF. Here the CDR3 DNA reads TGTGCCAGCAGTTTACTAGGGGGCCTGGGGGCCAACGTCCTGACTTTC. V and J are TRBV27 and TRBJ2-6; TRBD1 matches 7 bases. Germline V CDR1 and CDR2: MNHEY, SMNVEV (reference sequence). The CDR3 is 16 amino acids. Unmatched junction bases numbered 5, after V lost 2 bases and J lost 4 bases.

This clone came up once. J is TRBJ2-7 and V is TRBV3-1 (or the pseudogene TRBV3-2), with 10 bases aligning to TRBD1. The CDR3 has 16 amino acids. Trimming at V came to 2 bases and at J to 1 base, leaving 5 bases not matched to a gene. Germline lookup yields CDR1 LGHDT and CDR2 YNNKEL (reference sequence). DNA for the CDR3: TGTGCCAGCAGCCAACTACCGGGACAGGGGTCCTACGAGCAGTACTTC. It encodes CASSQLPGQGSYEQYF.

This clone was recorded once. V usage is TRBV6-6 and J usage is TRBJ1-2; TRBD1 might be the D (6 bases). V lost 5 bases and J lost 2, with 12 bases in between. This CDR3 spans 14 amino acids. CDR1 MNHNY and CDR2 SVGAGI come from the germline V gene (reference sequence). The CDR3 nucleotides read TGTGCCAGCAGTCCCTCAGGGGCCAACTATGGCTACACCTTC. This gives the protein CASSPSGANYGYTF.

In its sample, this clone was seen once. CDR3 amino acids: CASRPGQATGELFF. The CDR3 DNA reads TGTGCCAGCAGGCCGGGACAGGCTACCGGGGAGCTGTTTTTT. The rearrangement joins TRBV2 to TRBJ2-2; TRBD1 matches at 8 bases. This CDR3 spans 14 amino acids. From germline, CDR1 is SNHLY and CDR2 FYNNEI. Trimming removed 6 bases from V and 5 bases from J; junction bases left unmatched: 5. Full variable domain (remainder filled in from reference TRBV2 and TRBJ2-2): EPEVTQTPSHQVTQMGQEVILRCVPISNHLYFYWYRQILGQKVEFLVSFYNNEISEKSEIFDDQFSVERPDGSNFTLKIRSTKLEDSAMYFCASRPGQATGELFFGEGSRLTVL.

V is TRBV21-1 and J is TRBJ2-3; the D call of TRBD2 is as the table states it, not checked on the DNA. TRBV21-1 is described as a pseudogene. The CDR3 is 14 amino acids. CDR3 amino acids: CASSKIVPADTQYF. In nucleotides, the CDR3 is TGTGCCAGCAGCAAAATTGTCCCTGCAGATACGCAGTATTTT.

This clone was observed once. The chain joins TRBV28 to TRBJ1-6; 9 nucleotides line up with TRBD1. Germline V lookup: CDR1 MDHEN, CDR2 SYDVKM. After removal of 6 bases from V and 14 bases from J, the junction contained 11 bases not matched to a gene. CDR3 length: 14 amino acids. CDR3 residues: CASSRLGQGWALHF. The DNA of the CDR3 is TGTGCCAGCAGCCGCCTGGGACAGGGTTGGGCCCTCCACTTT.

DNA for the CDR3: TGTGCCAGCAGCCCCGTCCACGGGGGCTCCTACAATGAGCAGTTCTTC. This gives the protein CASSPVHGGSYNEQFF. This chain connects TRBV7-3 to TRBJ2-1; a possible D gene is TRBD2 (6 bases). The CDR3 sequence is 16 residues long. The germline V gene encodes CDR1 SGHTA and CDR2 FQGTGA. V was pared by 5 bases and J by 0 bases, with 14 bases between.

The CDR3: CASSQAYEQYF. CDR3 in DNA: TGTGCCAGCAGCCAAGCGTACGAGCAGTACTTC. This sequence joins TRBV6-6 and TRBJ2-7; D is unresolved. This CDR3 is built from 11 residues. Germline V lookup: CDR1 MNHNY, CDR2 SVGAGI (reference sequence). V was trimmed by 6 bases and J by 4 bases, leaving 7 bases between them.

The chain carries TRBV28 and TRBJ2-1; 7 bases align to TRBD1. The CDR3 runs 16 residues. V trimming: 6 bases; J trimming: 0 bases; junction bases outside the gene matches: 8. Germline V gene data show CDR1 as MDHEN and CDR2 as SYDVKM. The CDR3 sequence is CASRTTGRSSYNEQFF. The CDR3 coding sequence is TGTGCCAGCAGAACGACAGGGCGTAGCTCCTACAATGAGCAGTTCTTC.

This clone was detected once. V is TRBV7-9 and J is TRBJ2-7; possible D gene TRBD2, 6 bases. The V end was cut by 4 bases, the J end by 0 bases, with 25 bases between. Germline CDR1 is SEHNR and CDR2 is FQNEAQ (reference sequence). The CDR3 loop spans 19 amino acids. In nucleotides, the CDR3 is TGTGCCAGCAGCTCTAGTGGGTTTCGTCGGGACTCTAGCTCCTACGAGCAGTACTTC. Translated, it gives CASSSSGFRRDSSSYEQYF.

V and J are TRBV29-1 and TRBJ2-3; 9 nucleotides match TRBD2. Losses at the gene ends were 6 bases for V and 6 bases for J; bases not matched to a gene: 7. The CDR3 is 13 residues long. The germline V gene encodes CDR1 SQVTM and CDR2 ANQGSEA. CDR3 protein: CSVIAGVLDTQYF. In DNA form, the CDR3 reads TGCAGCGTCATAGCGGGAGTTCTGGATACGCAGTATTTT.

The V call is TRBV19, the J call TRBJ1-5, with D possibly TRBD1 on 5 matching bases. CDR1 and CDR2 (germline): LNHDA, SQIVND (reference sequence). Trimming took off 7 bases at V and 1 base at J, with 11 bases between the two ends. This CDR3 contains 14 residues. This CDR3 reads CASIMQGSNQPQHF. CDR3 nucleotide sequence: TGTGCCAGTATAATGCAGGGCAGCAATCAGCCCCAGCATTTT.

The chain combines TRBV28 with TRBJ2-7; D is undetermined. The CDR3 length is 11 residues. The germline V gene has CDR1 MDHEN and CDR2 SYDVKM. The V end lost 11 bases, the J end lost 2 bases, and 10 bases lay between the germline ends. DNA of the CDR3: TGTGCCTCCGGGTCAGCCTACGAGCAGTACTTC. It yields the protein CASGSAYEQYF.

The CDR3: CATSSRTSRGEQFF. The CDR3, as DNA: TGTGCCACCAGCAGCAGGACTAGCAGGGGGGAGCAGTTCTTC. V is TRBV15 and J is TRBJ2-1, with D possibly matching TRBD2 (8 bases). Germline lookup yields CDR1 LNHNV and CDR2 YYDKDF (reference sequence). Trimming stripped 3 bases from V and 10 bases from J, with 16 bases between. CDR3 length: 14 amino acids.

The genes are TRBV19 and TRBJ1-4; no definite D call. The V and J ends lost 10 bases and 8 bases respectively, with 14 bases between them. Germline V lookup: CDR1 LNHDA, CDR2 SQIVND (reference sequence). The CDR3 runs 12 residues. The chain's CDR3 is CANPIRVEKLFF. The CDR3, as DNA: TGTGCCAACCCGATCCGGGTCGAAAAACTGTTTTTT.

The J gene is TRBJ1-2, the V gene TRBV28; possible D gene TRBD1, 6 bases. CDR1 MDHEN and CDR2 SYDVKM come from the germline V gene. This CDR3 comprises 14 residues. Trimming left V 3 bases short and J 9 bases short, with 17 bases between. In DNA form, the CDR3 reads TGTGCCAGCAGTTTTGCTGACAGGCCGATGAGCTACACCTTC. Residues: CASSFADRPMSYTF.

The J gene is TRBJ1-5, the V gene TRBV7-2, with D maybe TRBD1 (5 bases). This CDR3 comprises 15 residues. The germline gives CDR1 SGHTA, CDR2 FQGNSA. V was pared by 0 bases and J by 1 base, with 7 bases between. The CDR3 sequence is CASSLAGGSNQPQHF. The CDR3 region has the DNA TGTGCCAGCAGCTTAGCGGGGGGGAGCAATCAGCCCCAGCATTTT. The full variable domain, in which reference TRBV7-2 and TRBJ1-5 provide the parts outside the CDR3, is GAGVSQSPSNKVTEKGKDVELRCDPISGHTALYWYRQSLGQGLEFLIYFQGNSAPDKSGLPSDRFSAERTGGSVSTLTIQRTQQEDSAVYLCASSLAGGSNQPQHFGDGTRLSIL.

The chain has TRBV19 and TRBJ1-5; unclear D gene. V was clipped by 2 bases and J by 5 bases, with 7 bases between them. CDR3 length: 13 residues. From germline, CDR1 is LNHDA and CDR2 SQIVND (reference sequence). The CDR3: CASSIMSDQPQHF. CDR3 in DNA: TGTGCCAGTAGTATAATGTCAGATCAGCCCCAGCATTTT.

The chain is built from TRBV7-2 and TRBJ2-7, with 7 bases fitting TRBD2. Unmatched junction bases numbered 8, after V lost 5 bases and J lost 1 base. CDR1 and CDR2 (germline): SGHTA, FQGNSA. This CDR3 has 15 residues. For the CDR3, the DNA is TGTGCCAGCAGCACCGGGTGGGGGGGATCCTACGAGCAGTACTTC. Translating gives CASSTGWGGSYEQYF.

This chain links TRBV21-1 with TRBJ2-7; the D segment call TRBD1 is taken from the table without a DNA check. TRBV21-1 is a pseudogene segment. This CDR3 has 16 residues. The CDR3 protein is CASSIQGQTIPYEQYF. The CDR3 DNA sequence: TGTGCCAGCAGCATACAGGGGCAGACCATTCCCTACGAGCAGTACTTC.

The chain recombines TRBV4-2 with TRBJ2-7; 7 positions match TRBD2. The CDR3 runs to 17 residues. V trimming: 4 bases; J trimming: 3 bases; junction bases outside the gene matches: 15. Germline-derived CDR1 and CDR2 are LGHNA and YNFKEQ. In nucleotides, the CDR3 is TGTGCCAGCAGCCCGTCCCCAGGTAGCGGGCGGATCTACGAGCAGTACTTC. Amino acid sequence: CASSPSPGSGRIYEQYF.

The CDR3 spells CASSQTLLGGTQYF. The CDR3 DNA reads as TGTGCCAGCAGTCAAACCCTCTTGGGGGGGACCCAGTACTTC. The genes are TRBV27 and TRBJ2-5, with TRBD2 as a possible D gene (6 bases). The germline V gene encodes CDR1 MNHEY and CDR2 SMNVEV (reference sequence). The CDR3 has 14 amino acids. The V gene lost 5 bases and the J gene lost 7 bases, with 17 bases spanning the gap.

The rearrangement uses TRBV19 and TRBJ1-4, with 9 positions matching TRBD1. The V gene's germline CDR1 is LNHDA and CDR2 SQIVND (reference sequence). The CDR3 is 15 amino acids. Trimming took 7 bases from V and 5 from J; bases not matched to a gene: 8. The CDR3 region has the DNA TGTGCCAGTACCCTGACAGGGGGAAAAAATGAAAAACTGTTTTTT. Its protein is CASTLTGGKNEKLFF.